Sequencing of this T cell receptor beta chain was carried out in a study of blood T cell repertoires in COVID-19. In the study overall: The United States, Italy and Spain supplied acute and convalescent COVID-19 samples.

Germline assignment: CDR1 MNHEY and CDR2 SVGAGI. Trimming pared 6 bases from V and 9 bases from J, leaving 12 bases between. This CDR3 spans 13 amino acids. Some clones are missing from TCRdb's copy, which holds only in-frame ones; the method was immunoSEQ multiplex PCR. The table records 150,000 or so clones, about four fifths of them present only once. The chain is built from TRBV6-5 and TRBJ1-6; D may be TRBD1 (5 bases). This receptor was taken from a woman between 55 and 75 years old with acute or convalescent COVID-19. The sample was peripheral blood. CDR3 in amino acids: CASRDIPGSPLHF. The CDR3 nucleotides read TGTGCCAGCAGGGACATCCCTGGTTCACCCCTCCACTTT.